This T cell receptor (beta chain) was identified during a study of blood T cell repertoires in COVID-19. Background on the study: The samples span acute and convalescent COVID-19 from the United States, Italy and Spain. PBMCs, B-cell-depleted T cells, or T cells were the source of the cDNA or gDNA that made up the material.

In the original processing: The assay estimated nucleated cells by amplifying reference gene primers. Produced via immunoSEQ multiplex PCR; TCRdb's table is partial and in-frame only. V, J and clone size were drawn from that table, and D and trimming were deduced from the DNA. The sample carries 140,000 to 150,000 clones, more than 75% recorded once. The V and J ends lost 11 bases and 8 bases respectively, with 16 bases between them. Germline V CDR1 and CDR2: SEHNR, FQNEAQ (reference sequence). The CDR3 totals 12 residues. This sequence joins TRBV7-9 and TRBJ2-1; D may be TRBD1 (6 bases). The clonotype originates from a man aged 55 to 70 with active or convalescent COVID-19. Sequences were obtained from peripheral blood. The CDR3 DNA follows: TGTGCCGCGGCCAGGGGTGGTGATGAGCAGTTCTTC. It is translated as CAAARGGDEQFF.